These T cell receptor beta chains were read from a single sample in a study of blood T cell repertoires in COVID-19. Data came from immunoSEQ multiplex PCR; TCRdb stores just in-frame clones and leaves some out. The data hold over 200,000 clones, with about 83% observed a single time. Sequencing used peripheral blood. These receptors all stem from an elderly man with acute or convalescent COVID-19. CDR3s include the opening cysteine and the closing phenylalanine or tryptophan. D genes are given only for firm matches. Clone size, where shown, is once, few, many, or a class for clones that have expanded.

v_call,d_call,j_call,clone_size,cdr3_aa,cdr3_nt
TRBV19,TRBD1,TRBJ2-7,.,CASSRQGSYEQYF,TGTGCCAGTAGCCGACAGGGTTCCTACGAGCAGTACTTC
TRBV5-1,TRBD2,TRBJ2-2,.,CASSLRGTSGITGELFF,TGCGCCAGCAGCTTGCGTGGGACTAGCGGGATCACCGGGGAGCTGTTTTTT
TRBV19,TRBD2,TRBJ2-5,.,CASSDTGTTFQETQYF,TGTGCCAGTAGTGATACCGGGACTACATTCCAAGAGACCCAGTACTTC
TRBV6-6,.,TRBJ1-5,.,CASGPPGGNQPQHF,TGTGCCAGCGGGCCGCCAGGGGGCAATCAGCCCCAGCATTTT
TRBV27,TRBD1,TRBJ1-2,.,CASSYGTGDGYTF,TGTGCCAGCAGTTATGGGACAGGGGATGGCTACACCTTC
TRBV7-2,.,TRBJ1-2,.,CASSAQGPYGYTF,TGTGCCAGCAGCGCCCAGGGGCCCTATGGCTACACCTTC
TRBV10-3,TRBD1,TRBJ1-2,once,CAISEQGGLDGYTF,TGTGCCATCAGTGAACAGGGGGGTCTGGATGGCTACACCTTC
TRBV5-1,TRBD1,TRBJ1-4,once,CASSLGQGGKLFF,TGCGCCAGCAGCTTGGGACAGGGGGGAAAACTGTTTTTT
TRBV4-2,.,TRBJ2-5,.,CASSQDRVQETQYF,TGTGCCAGCAGCCAAGACAGGGTGCAAGAGACCCAGTACTTC
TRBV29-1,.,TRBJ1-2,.,CSVAPGKDYGYTF,TGCAGCGTTGCGCCAGGGAAAGACTATGGCTACACCTTC
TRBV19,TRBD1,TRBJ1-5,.,CASSIRDREGQPQHF,TGTGCCAGTAGTATCCGGGACAGGGAAGGTCAGCCCCAGCATTTT
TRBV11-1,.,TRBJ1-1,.,CASTTGNPPAEAFF,TGTGCCAGCACAACAGGGAACCCCCCGGCTGAAGCTTTCTTT
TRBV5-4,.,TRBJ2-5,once,CASSLDPAYQETQYF,TGTGCCAGCAGCTTGGACCCAGCGTATCAGGAGACCCAGTACTTC
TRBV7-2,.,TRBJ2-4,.,CASSQQGTKNIQYF,TGTGCCAGCAGCCAGCAGGGAACCAAAAACATTCAGTACTTC
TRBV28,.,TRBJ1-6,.,CASSSVSPLHF,TGTGCCAGCAGTTCAGTTTCACCCCTCCACTTT
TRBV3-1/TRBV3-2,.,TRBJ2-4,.,CASSQDFFSFGVDKNIQYF,TGTGCCAGCAGCCAAGATTTTTTCTCATTCGGGGTGGACAAAAACATTCAGTACTTC
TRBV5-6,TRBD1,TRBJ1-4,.,CASSGGQLNEKLFF,TGTGCCAGCAGCGGGGGACAGTTGAATGAAAAACTGTTTTTT
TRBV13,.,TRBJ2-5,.,CASSFTTRETQYF,TGTGCCAGCAGCTTCACCACTCGAGAGACCCAGTACTTC
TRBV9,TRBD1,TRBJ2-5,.,CASSVAGGRQETQYF,TGTGCCAGCAGCGTAGCAGGGGGCCGCCAAGAGACCCAGTACTTC
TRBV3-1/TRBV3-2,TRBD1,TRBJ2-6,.,CASSTPGTGTSGANVLTF,TGTGCCAGCAGCACTCCCGGGACAGGGACATCGGGGGCCAACGTCCTGACTTTC
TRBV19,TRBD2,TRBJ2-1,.,CASKTGLAGVGGSGSYNEQFF,TGTGCCAGTAAAACGGGACTAGCGGGAGTGGGAGGGTCAGGCTCCTACAATGAGCAGTTCTTC
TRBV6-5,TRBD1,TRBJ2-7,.,CASRDSFSKQYF,TGTGCCAGCCGGGACAGCTTTTCCAAGCAGTACTTC
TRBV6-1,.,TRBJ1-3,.,CASSEQGVRSGNTIYF,TGTGCCAGCAGTGAACAAGGGGTTCGCTCTGGAAACACCATATATTTT
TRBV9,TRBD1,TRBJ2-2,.,CASSRQGLDTGELFF,TGTGCCAGCAGCCGACAGGGCCTGGACACCGGGGAGCTGTTTTTT
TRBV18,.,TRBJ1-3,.,CVSSLNPDSSGNTIYF,TGTGTCAGCTCACTGAACCCGGACAGCTCTGGAAACACCATATATTTT
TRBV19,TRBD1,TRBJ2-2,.,CASSVQGATNTGELFF,TGTGCCAGTAGTGTACAGGGGGCCACGAACACCGGGGAGCTGTTTTTT
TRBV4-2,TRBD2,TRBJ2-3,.,CASSQGLAGGAGTDTQYF,TGTGCCAGCAGCCAGGGACTAGCGGGAGGAGCTGGCACAGATACGCAGTATTTT
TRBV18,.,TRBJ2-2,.,CASSPRVATNTGELFF,TGTGCCAGCTCACCACGGGTAGCGACGAACACCGGGGAGCTGTTTTTT
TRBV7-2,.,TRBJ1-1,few,CASSKQANTEAFF,TGTGCCAGCAGCAAGCAGGCGAACACTGAAGCTTTCTTT
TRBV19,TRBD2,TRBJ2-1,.,CASSNPLSTSGGPSKQFF,TGTGCCAGTAGCAACCCACTATCCACTAGCGGGGGCCCCTCAAAGCAGTTCTTC
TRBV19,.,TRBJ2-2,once,CASASYSGLTGELFF,TGTGCCAGCGCGAGTTATTCAGGGTTAACCGGGGAGCTGTTTTTT
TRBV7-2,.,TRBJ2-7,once,CASSLVLYEQYF,TGTGCCAGCAGCTTAGTTCTGTACGAGCAGTACTTC
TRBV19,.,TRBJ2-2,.,CASRGGTVNTGELFF,TGTGCCAGTAGAGGCGGGACGGTGAACACCGGGGAGCTGTTTTTT
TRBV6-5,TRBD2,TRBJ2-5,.,CAISSGRLGETQYF,TGTGCCATTAGTAGCGGGAGGTTAGGAGAGACCCAGTACTTC
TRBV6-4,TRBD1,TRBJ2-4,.,CASSRQGRNIQYF,TGTGCCAGCAGTCGACAGGGGAGGAACATTCAGTACTTC
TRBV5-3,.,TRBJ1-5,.,CARSSRHRNQPQHF,TGTGCCAGAAGCTCCCGACACCGGAATCAGCCCCAGCATTTT
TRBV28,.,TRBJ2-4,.,CASSPGGRPHVDIQYF,TGTGCCAGCAGCCCGGGGGGCCGACCGCACGTTGACATTCAGTACTTC
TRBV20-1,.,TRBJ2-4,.,CSASLGLAKNIQYF,TGCAGTGCTAGTCTGGGCCTAGCCAAAAACATTCAGTACTTC
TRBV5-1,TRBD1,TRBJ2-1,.,CASSFHGQGALNEQFF,TGCGCCAGCAGCTTTCACGGACAGGGGGCATTGAATGAGCAGTTCTTC
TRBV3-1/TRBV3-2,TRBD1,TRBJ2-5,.,CASSTGQRGQETQYF,TGTGCCAGCAGCACGGGACAGAGAGGCCAAGAGACCCAGTACTTC
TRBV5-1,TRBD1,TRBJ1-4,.,CASSYGQGGYEDEKLFF,TGCGCCAGCAGCTACGGACAGGGTGGTTATGAGGATGAAAAACTGTTTTTT
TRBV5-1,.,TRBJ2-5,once,CASSFRQLETQYF,TGCGCCAGCAGCTTCAGACAGTTAGAGACCCAGTACTTC
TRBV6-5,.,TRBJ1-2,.,CATARRLQGNNGYTF,TGTGCCACCGCGAGGAGATTACAGGGTAACAATGGCTACACCTTC
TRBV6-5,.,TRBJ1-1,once,CASSWGGVGRTFEAFF,TGTGCCAGCAGTTGGGGGGGAGTAGGTCGAACATTTGAAGCTTTCTTT
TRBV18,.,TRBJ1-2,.,CASSPSGVFGYTF,TGTGCCAGCTCACCATCGGGGGTCTTTGGCTACACCTTC
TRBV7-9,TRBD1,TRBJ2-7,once,CASSLLGTDYEQYF,TGTGCCAGCAGCTTATTGGGGACAGATTACGAGCAGTACTTC
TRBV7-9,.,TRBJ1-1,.,CASRAQKPNTEAFF,TGTGCCAGCAGAGCGCAGAAACCGAACACTGAAGCTTTCTTT
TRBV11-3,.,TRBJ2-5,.,CASSLGGMGPETQYF,TGTGCCAGCAGCTTAGGGGGAATGGGGCCGGAGACCCAGTACTTC
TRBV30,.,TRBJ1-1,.,CAWSGGVNTEAFF,TGTGCCTGGTCAGGAGGGGTGAACACTGAAGCTTTCTTT
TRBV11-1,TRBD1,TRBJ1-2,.,CASSPWTGGGDGYTF,TGTGCCAGCAGCCCATGGACAGGGGGCGGTGATGGCTACACCTTC
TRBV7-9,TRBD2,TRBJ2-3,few,CASSSTALAGVSSTDTQYF,TGTGCCAGCAGCTCCACCGCCCTAGCGGGGGTTTCTAGCACAGATACGCAGTATTTT